The clone carrying this TCR beta chain was counted many times. The antigen is unknown. Germline CDR1 is SNHLY and CDR2 is FYNNEI. This CDR3 has 15 residues. Trimming shortened V by 3 bases and J by 4 bases, and 12 bases separated the two germline ends. The data derive from a study of CD8 T cells in ankylosing spondylitis. Study results and caveats: In the blood and synovial fluid of reactive arthritis, some motif variants had been previously reported.

Making use of molecular barcodes, quantitative 5'-RACE generated TCR beta libraries. MiXCR was run by TCRdb on the 5' RACE reads, yielding one entry per CDR3 protein. The top ten hold approximately 15% of the sample, which has under 200,000 distinct CDR3 sequences, 8.5% to 10% seen once. The chain employs TRBV2 and TRBJ2-2; D is unclear. The sequenced sample consisted of blood, either unsorted or a sorted T cell fraction (not recorded which). The TCR comes from a female donor with ankylosing spondylitis or in good health (not recorded which). This CDR3 is CASSDGNSRTGELFF. The CDR3, as DNA: TGTGCCAGCAGTGACGGTAACTCACGCACCGGGGAGCTGTTTTTT.